This T cell receptor (beta chain) was sequenced in a study of T cell responses to AZD1222 COVID-19 vaccine. Across the whole study: Second doses that came at about 4 or about 12 weeks were put together.

This CDR3 contains 15 residues. Germline CDR1 is MDHEN and CDR2 is SYDVKM. V shed 5 bases and J 2 bases; nucleotides not matched to a gene: 8. Regarding this clone: The antigen is not known.

TCRdb keeps only in-frame clones here, not all; method: immunoSEQ multiplex PCR. The sample gives about 110,000 clones, roughly 88% of which show up once; 6.2% is in the top ten. Overall study findings and caveats: Two AZD1222 administrations were followed by greater Spike-specific TCR breadth and depth.

The source material was peripheral blood, sampled on day 0 of AZD1222 vaccination. The sequence came from an adult in good health. This sequence joins TRBV28 and TRBJ1-2; 7 nucleotides match TRBD1. CDR3 loop: CASSVGGQQNYGYTF. The DNA of the CDR3 is TGTGCCAGCAGTGTGGGGGGACAGCAAAACTATGGCTACACCTTC.